This T cell receptor beta chain was sequenced in a study of T cell responses to AZD1222 COVID-19 vaccine. General observations from the study: Donors in the cohort were predominantly white British and more often female, and clonal diversity was possibly underestimated.

Points on this clone: Its matching antigen is unknown.

V lost 6 bases and J lost 5; bases outside the gene matches: 8. This CDR3 is 14 amino acids long. Germline V CDR1 and CDR2: MNHEY, SVGAGI. Sequencing used immunoSEQ multiplex PCR; TCRdb keeps in-frame clones, though not all of them. The sample contains 150,000 or so clones, about 92% of which appear only once. The sequence came from an adult who received the AZD1222 COVID-19 vaccine. This material consisted of peripheral blood, taken 28 days after the second AZD1222 dose. This chain links TRBV6-5 with TRBJ1-1; 8 bases are shared with TRBD1. The CDR3 sequence: CASRDDRGRTEAFF. DNA for the CDR3: TGTGCCAGCAGGGATGACAGGGGACGGACTGAAGCTTTCTTT.